This TCR beta chain derives from a study of response to subunit inactivated influenza vaccine. Study observations and caveats: Each seasonal influenza vaccination, the authors suggested, recruits few new T cells.

Germline CDR1 reads SGHTA; CDR2 reads FQGNSA. The CDR3 covers 15 residues. J gave up 4 bases and V 5 bases, and 8 bases lay outside the gene matches. Points on this clonotype: Antigen unknown.

TCRdb processed the RT-PCR reads anew with MiXCR; each CDR3 protein has one entry. This repertoire shows more than 700,000 distinct CDR3 sequences, less than 25% found once; its top ten account for roughly a tenth. The TCR originated in a man aged 50-60 years who received an inactivated influenza vaccine. V gene TRBV7-2 combines with J gene TRBJ2-1, with 7 bases identical to TRBD1. Sequencing was performed on PBMCs from blood, taken about 5 days after vaccination. CDR3 loop: CASSTTGTAYNEQFF. DNA of the CDR3: TGTGCCAGCAGCACAACCGGGACAGCTTACAATGAGCAGTTCTTC.